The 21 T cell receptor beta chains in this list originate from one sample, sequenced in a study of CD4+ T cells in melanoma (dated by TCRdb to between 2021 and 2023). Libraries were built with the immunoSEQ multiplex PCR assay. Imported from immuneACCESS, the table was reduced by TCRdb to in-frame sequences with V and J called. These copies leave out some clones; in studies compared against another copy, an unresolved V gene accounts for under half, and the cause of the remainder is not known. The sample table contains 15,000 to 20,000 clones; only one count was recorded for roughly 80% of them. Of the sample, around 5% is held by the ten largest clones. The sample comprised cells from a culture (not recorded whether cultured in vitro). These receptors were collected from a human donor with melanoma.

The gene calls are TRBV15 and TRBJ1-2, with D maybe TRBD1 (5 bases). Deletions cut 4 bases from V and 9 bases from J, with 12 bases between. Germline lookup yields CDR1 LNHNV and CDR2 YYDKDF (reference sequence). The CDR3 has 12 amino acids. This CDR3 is CATSTGTASYTF. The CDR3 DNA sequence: TGTGCCACCAGCACCGGGACCGCAAGCTACACCTTC.

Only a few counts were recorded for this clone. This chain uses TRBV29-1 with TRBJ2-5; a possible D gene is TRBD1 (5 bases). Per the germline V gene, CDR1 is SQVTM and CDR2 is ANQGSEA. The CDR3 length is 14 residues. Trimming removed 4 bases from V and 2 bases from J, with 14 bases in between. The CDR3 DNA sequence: TGCAGCGTTGTGGATACAGGAGTACAAGAGACCCAGTACTTC. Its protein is CSVVDTGVQETQYF.

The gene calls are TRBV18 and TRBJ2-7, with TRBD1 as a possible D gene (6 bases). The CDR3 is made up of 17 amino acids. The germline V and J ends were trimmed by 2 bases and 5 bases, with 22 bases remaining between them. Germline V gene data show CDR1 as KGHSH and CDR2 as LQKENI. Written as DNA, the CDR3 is TGTGCCAGCTCACCAAATGACCCCCACAGGGCTCCCCACGAGCAGTACTTC. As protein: CASSPNDPHRAPHEQYF.

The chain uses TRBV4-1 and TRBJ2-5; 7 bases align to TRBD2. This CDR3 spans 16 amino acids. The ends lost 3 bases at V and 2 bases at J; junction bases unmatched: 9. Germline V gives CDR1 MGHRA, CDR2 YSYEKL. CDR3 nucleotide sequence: TGCGCCAGCAGCCACCTGAGCGGGGCCCTTCAAGAGACCCAGTACTTC. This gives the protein CASSHLSGALQETQYF.

The CDR3 bases are TGCGCCAGCATGTTTGCGGGGACCACAGATACGCAGTATTTT. It yields the protein CASMFAGTTDTQYF. The chain couples TRBV5-1 to TRBJ2-3, with a tentative D call TRBD2 (6 bases). V was cut by 6 bases and J by 2 bases, with 13 bases left in between. There are 14 residues in the CDR3. Germline lookup yields CDR1 SGHRS and CDR2 YFSETQ. Combining the CDR3 with reference TRBV5-1 and TRBJ2-3 gives the whole variable domain KAGVTQTPRYLIKTRGQQVTLSCSPISGHRSVSWYQQTPGQGLQFLFEYFSETQRNKGNFPGRFSGRQFSNSRSEMNVSTLELGDSALYLCASMFAGTTDTQYFGPGTRLTVL.

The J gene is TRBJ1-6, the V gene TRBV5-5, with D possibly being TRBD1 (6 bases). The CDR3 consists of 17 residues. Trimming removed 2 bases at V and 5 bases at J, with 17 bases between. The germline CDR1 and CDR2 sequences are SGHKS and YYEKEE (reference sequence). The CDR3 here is CASSFSIGGDDNSPLHF. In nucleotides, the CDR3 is TGTGCCAGCAGCTTCAGTATCGGGGGCGATGATAATTCACCCCTCCACTTT. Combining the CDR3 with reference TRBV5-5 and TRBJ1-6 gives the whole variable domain DAGVTQSPTHLIKTRGQQVTLRCSPISGHKSVSWYQQVLGQGPQFIFQYYEKEERGRGNFPDRFSARQFPNYSSELNVNALLLGDSALYLCASSFSIGGDDNSPLHFGNGTRLTVT.

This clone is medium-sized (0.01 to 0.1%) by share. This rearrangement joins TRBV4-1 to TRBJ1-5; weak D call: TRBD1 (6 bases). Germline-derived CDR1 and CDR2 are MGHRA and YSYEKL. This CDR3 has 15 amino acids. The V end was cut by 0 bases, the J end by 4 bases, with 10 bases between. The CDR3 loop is CASSQDEGGNQPQHF. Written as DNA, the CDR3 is TGCGCCAGCAGCCAAGATGAGGGGGGTAATCAGCCCCAGCATTTT.

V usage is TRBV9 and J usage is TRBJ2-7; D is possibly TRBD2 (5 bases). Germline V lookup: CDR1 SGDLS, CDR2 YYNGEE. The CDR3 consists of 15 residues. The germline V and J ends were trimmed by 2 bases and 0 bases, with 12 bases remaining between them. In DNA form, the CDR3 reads TGTGCCAGCAGCGTGGGAGTCCAGAGCTCCTACGAGCAGTACTTC. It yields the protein CASSVGVQSSYEQYF.

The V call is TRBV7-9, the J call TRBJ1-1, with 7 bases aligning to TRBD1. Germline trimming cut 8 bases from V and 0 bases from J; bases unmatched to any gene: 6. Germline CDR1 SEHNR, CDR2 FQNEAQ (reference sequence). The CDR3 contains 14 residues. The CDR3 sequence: CASVQGGMNTEAFF. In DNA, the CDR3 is TGTGCCAGCGTTCAGGGGGGCATGAACACTGAAGCTTTCTTT.

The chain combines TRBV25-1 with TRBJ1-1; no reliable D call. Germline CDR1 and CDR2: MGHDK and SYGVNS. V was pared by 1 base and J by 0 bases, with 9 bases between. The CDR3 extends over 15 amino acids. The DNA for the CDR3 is TGTGCCAGCAGTGAATTCGCAGGTTTGAACACTGAAGCTTTCTTT. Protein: CASSEFAGLNTEAFF.

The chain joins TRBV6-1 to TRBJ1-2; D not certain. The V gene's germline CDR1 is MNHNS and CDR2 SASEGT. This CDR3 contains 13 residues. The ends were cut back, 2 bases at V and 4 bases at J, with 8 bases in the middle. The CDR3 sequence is CASSEPGRYGYTF. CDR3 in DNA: TGTGCCAGCAGTGAACCCGGACGCTATGGCTACACCTTC.

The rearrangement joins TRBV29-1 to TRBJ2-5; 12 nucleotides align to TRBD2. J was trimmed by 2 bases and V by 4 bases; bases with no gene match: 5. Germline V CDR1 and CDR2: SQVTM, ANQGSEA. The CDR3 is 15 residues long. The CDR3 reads CSVARTSGIQETQYF. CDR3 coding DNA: TGCAGCGTTGCCCGGACTAGCGGGATACAAGAGACCCAGTACTTC. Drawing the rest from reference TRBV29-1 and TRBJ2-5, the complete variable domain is SAVISQKPSRDICQRGTSLTIQCQVDSQVTMMFWYRQQPGQSLTLIATANQGSEATYESGFVIDKFPISRPNLTFSTLTVSNMSPEDSSIYLCSVARTSGIQETQYFGPGTRLLVL.

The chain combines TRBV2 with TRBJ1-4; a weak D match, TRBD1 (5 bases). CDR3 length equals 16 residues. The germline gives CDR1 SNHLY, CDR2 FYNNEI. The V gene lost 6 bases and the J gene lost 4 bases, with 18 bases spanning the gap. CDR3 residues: CASSGGNLQGNEKLFF. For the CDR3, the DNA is TGTGCCAGCAGCGGGGGTAACTTGCAGGGTAATGAAAAACTGTTTTTT. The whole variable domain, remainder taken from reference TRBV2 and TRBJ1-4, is EPEVTQTPSHQVTQMGQEVILRCVPISNHLYFYWYRQILGQKVEFLVSFYNNEISEKSEIFDDQFSVERPDGSNFTLKIRSTKLEDSAMYFCASSGGNLQGNEKLFFGSGTQLSVL.

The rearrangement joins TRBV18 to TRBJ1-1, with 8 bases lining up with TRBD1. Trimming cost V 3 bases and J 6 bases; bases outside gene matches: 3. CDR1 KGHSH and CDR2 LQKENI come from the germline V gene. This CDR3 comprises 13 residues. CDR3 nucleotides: TGTGCCAGCTCACCGGTACAGGGGGCTGAAGCTTTCTTT. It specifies CASSPVQGAEAFF.

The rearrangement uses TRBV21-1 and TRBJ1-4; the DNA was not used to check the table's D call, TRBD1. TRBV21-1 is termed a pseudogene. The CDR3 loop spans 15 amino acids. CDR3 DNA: TGTGCCAGCAACCCGACCAGGGTAACTAATGAAAAACTGTTTTTT. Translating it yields CASNPTRVTNEKLFF.

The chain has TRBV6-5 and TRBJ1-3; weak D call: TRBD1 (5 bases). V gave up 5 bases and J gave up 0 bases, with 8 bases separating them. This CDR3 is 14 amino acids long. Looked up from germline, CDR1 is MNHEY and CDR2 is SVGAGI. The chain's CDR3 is CASSRGNSGNTIYF. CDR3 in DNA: TGTGCCAGCAGTCGGGGGAACTCTGGAAACACCATATATTTT.

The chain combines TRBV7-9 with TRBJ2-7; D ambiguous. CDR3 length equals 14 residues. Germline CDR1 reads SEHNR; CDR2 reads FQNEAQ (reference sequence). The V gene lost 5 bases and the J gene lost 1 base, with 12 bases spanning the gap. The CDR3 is CASSPSYYSYEQYF. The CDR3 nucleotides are TGTGCCAGCAGCCCTTCATACTATTCCTACGAGCAGTACTTC. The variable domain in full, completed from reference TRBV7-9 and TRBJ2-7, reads DTGVSQNPRHKITKRGQNVTFRCDPISEHNRLYWYRQTLGQGPEFLTYFQNEAQLEKSRLLSDRFSAERPKGSFSTLEIQRTEQGDSAMYLCASSPSYYSYEQYFGPGTRLTVT.

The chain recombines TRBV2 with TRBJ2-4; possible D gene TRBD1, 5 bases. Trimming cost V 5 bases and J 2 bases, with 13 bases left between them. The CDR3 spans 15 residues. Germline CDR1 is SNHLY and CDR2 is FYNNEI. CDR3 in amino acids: CASSSDPGTKNIQYF. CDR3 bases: TGTGCCAGCAGTTCGGACCCAGGGACCAAAAACATTCAGTACTTC.

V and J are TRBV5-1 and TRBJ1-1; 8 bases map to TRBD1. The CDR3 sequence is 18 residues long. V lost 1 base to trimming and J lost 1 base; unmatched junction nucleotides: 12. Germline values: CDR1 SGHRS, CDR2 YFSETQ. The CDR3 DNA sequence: TGCGCCAGCAGCTTGACTATTTATGTAGGACAGGGGAACACTGAAGCTTTCTTT. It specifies CASSLTIYVGQGNTEAFF.

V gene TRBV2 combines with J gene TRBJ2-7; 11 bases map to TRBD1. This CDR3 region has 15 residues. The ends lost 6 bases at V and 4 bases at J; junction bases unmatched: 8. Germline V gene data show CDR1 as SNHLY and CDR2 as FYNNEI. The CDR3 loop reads CASREIGTGGYEQYF. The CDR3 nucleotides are TGTGCCAGCAGGGAGATTGGGACAGGGGGTTACGAGCAGTACTTC.

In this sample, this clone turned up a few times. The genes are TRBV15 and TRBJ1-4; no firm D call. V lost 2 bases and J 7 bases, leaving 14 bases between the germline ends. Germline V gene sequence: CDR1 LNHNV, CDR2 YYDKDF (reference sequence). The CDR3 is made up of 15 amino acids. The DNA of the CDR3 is TGTGCCACCAGCAGAAGCCAAGGGTCGAGTGAAAAACTGTTTTTT. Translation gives CATSRSQGSSEKLFF.